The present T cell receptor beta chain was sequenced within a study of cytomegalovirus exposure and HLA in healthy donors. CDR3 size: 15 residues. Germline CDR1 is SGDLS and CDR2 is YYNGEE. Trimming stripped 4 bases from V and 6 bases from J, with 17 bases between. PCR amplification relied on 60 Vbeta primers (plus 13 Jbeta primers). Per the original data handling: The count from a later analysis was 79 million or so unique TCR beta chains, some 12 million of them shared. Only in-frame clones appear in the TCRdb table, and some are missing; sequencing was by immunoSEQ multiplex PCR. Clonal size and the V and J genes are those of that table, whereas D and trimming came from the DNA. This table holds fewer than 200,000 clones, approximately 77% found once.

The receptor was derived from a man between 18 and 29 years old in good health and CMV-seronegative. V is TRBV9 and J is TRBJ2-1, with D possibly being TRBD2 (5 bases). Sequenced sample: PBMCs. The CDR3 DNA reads TGTGCCAGCAGCCCCCGGGATTTTTCCCCCAATGAGCAGTTCTTC. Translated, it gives CASSPRDFSPNEQFF.